This TCR beta chain was recovered during a study of radiotherapy plus CTLA-4 blockade in lung cancer. Across the study: Among all patients, about 19% showed objective responses, while roughly 28% had disease control.

The study treated chemo-refractory metastatic non-small-cell lung cancer patients with focal radiation plus ipilimumab CTLA-4 blockade. Whole-study results and caveats: Alongside interferon-beta, early blood T cell clone dynamics were reportedly the best predictor of response. Blood-borne expansion of tumor-derived TCR clones followed radiotherapy plus ipilimumab.

Profiled with immunoSEQ multiplex PCR; TCRdb holds only in-frame clones, not every one. The sample lists 50,000 to 65,000 clones; about three quarters were seen once. Comment on this clone: Its antigen remains unknown.

Germline V gene data show CDR1 as KGHSH and CDR2 as LQKENI. V was clipped by 0 bases and J by 3 bases; unmatched bases: 0. The CDR3 consists of 15 residues. The chain uses TRBV18 and TRBJ1-4; 8 nucleotides match TRBD1. The sample was peripheral blood, taken from a patient treated with radiotherapy plus ipilimumab. The receptor comes from a human donor with non-small cell lung cancer whose response to radiotherapy plus ipilimumab could not be evaluated. CDR3 loop: CASSPPGQANEKLFF. DNA for the CDR3: TGTGCCAGCTCACCACCGGGACAGGCTAATGAAAAACTGTTTTTT.